The 27 T cell receptor beta chains presented below share a single source sample, sequenced in a study of blood T cell repertoires in COVID-19. This table comes from immunoSEQ multiplex PCR, and its TCRdb copy is limited to in-frame clones, with some not included. Counted here are 200,000 to 250,000 clones, more than 80% occurring once; the ten biggest clones make up about 10%. Sequences were obtained from peripheral blood. All receptors come from a woman aged 80 or over with acute or convalescent COVID-19.

The chain is built from TRBV11-2 and TRBJ1-1; D ambiguous. V shed 2 bases and J shed 2 bases, with 15 bases lying between them. This CDR3 comprises 16 residues. The germline V gene has CDR1 SGHAT and CDR2 FQNNGV. The CDR3 loop is CASSLSPALTNTEAFF. CDR3 nucleotides: TGTGCCAGCAGCTTAAGTCCCGCCCTAACTAACACTGAAGCTTTCTTT.

The chain employs TRBV6-1 and TRBJ1-3; a weak D match, TRBD1 (5 bases). V shed 0 bases and J shed 5 bases, with 11 bases lying between them. In germline, CDR1 is MNHNS, CDR2 SASEGT. The CDR3 runs 15 residues. The CDR3 here is CASSEASQGRNTIYF. The CDR3 DNA is TGTGCCAGCAGTGAAGCATCCCAGGGTAGAAACACCATATATTTT.

This clone was observed a single time. The V call is TRBV7-9, the J call TRBJ1-5, with D perhaps matching TRBD1 (6 bases). The CDR3 length is 13 residues. V shed 5 bases and J shed 7 bases, with 12 bases lying between them. Germline V gene data show CDR1 as SEHNR and CDR2 as FQNEAQ (reference sequence). Here the CDR3 DNA reads TGTGCCAGCAGCCAGACAGGTCCCCAGCCCCAGCATTTT. It is translated as CASSQTGPQPQHF. The variable domain in full, with the rest retrieved from reference TRBV7-9 and TRBJ1-5, is DTGVSQNPRHKITKRGQNVTFRCDPISEHNRLYWYRQTLGQGPEFLTYFQNEAQLEKSRLLSDRFSAERPKGSFSTLEIQRTEQGDSAMYLCASSQTGPQPQHFGDGTRLSIL.

This clone was seen only once. The chain has TRBV13 and TRBJ1-2; 9 positions match TRBD1. CDR3 size: 13 residues. V gave up 5 bases and J gave up 8 bases; unmatched junction bases: 6. Germline CDR1 is PRHDT and CDR2 is FYEKMQ (reference sequence). CDR3 nucleotides: TGTGCCAGCAGCCCGGGACAGGGTGAAGGCTACACCTTC. Translating gives CASSPGQGEGYTF.

The chain recombines TRBV23-1 with TRBJ2-5; D is possibly TRBD1 (6 bases). TRBV23-1 is reported as an ORF; its role is uncertain. V lost 6 bases and J lost 5, with 16 bases in between. The CDR3 spans 14 residues. CDR3 sequence (DNA): TGCGCCAGCAGGATTCCAAGAACAGGGGAGACCCAGTACTTC. Amino acids: CASRIPRTGETQYF.

This chain links TRBV5-5 with TRBJ1-2, with D unclear. The CDR3 spans 14 residues. Germline V gives CDR1 SGHKS, CDR2 YYEKEE (reference sequence). Trimming pared 0 bases from V and 2 bases from J, leaving 8 bases between. CDR3 residues: CASSLGHPNYGYTF. The CDR3 nucleotides read TGTGCCAGCAGCTTGGGACACCCAAACTATGGCTACACCTTC.

The V gene is TRBV11-2, the J gene TRBJ2-1, with 10 bases aligning to TRBD1. Germline V gene lookup returns CDR1 SGHAT and CDR2 FQNNGV. The CDR3 totals 16 residues. J lost 5 bases, V lost 5 bases, and 9 bases had no gene match. CDR3 bases: TGTGCCAGCAGCATCTCCGGGACAGGGGTCCACAATGAGCAGTTCTTC. Its translation is CASSISGTGVHNEQFF. Full variable domain (outside the CDR3, taken from reference TRBV11-2 and TRBJ2-1): EAGVAQSPRYKIIEKRQSVAFWCNPISGHATLYWYQQILGQGPKLLIQFQNNGVVDDSQLPKDRFSAERLKGVDSTLKIQPAKLEDSAVYLCASSISGTGVHNEQFFGPGTRLTVL.

The J gene is TRBJ1-1, the V gene TRBV10-3; tentative D call: TRBD1 (6 bases). Trimming cost V 0 bases and J 8 bases, with 10 bases left between them. This CDR3 has 13 amino acids. Germline CDR1 reads ENHRY; CDR2 reads SYGVKD. In DNA, the CDR3 is TGTGCCATCAGTGAGTCGAGGCAGGGGGAAGCTTTCTTT. The encoded protein is CAISESRQGEAFF.

This chain uses TRBV7-9 with TRBJ1-3; D is ambiguous. This CDR3 has 15 amino acids. V was cut by 5 bases and J by 0 bases, with 11 bases left in between. Germline CDR1 SEHNR, CDR2 FQNEAQ (reference sequence). CDR3 nucleotide sequence: TGTGCCAGCAGCCCCGACATTATCTCTGGAAACACCATATATTTT. Protein: CASSPDIISGNTIYF.

V gene TRBV12-3 or TRBV12-4 combines with J gene TRBJ2-2; D gene uncertain. The CDR3 sequence is 11 residues long. V dropped 5 bases and J dropped 6 bases, with 4 bases sitting between them. The CDR3 DNA sequence: TGTGCCAGCAGTCCCTCCGGGGAGCTGTTTTTT. It is translated as CASSPSGELFF.

The chain recombines TRBV21-1 with TRBJ2-7; the table's D call of TRBD2 was not tested on the DNA. TRBV21-1 is assigned pseudogene status. CDR3 length: 12 residues. The CDR3 coding sequence is TGTGCCAGCAGCTGGAGAGGCTGCGAGCAGTACTTC. As protein: CASSWRGCEQYF.

The chain has TRBV5-5 and TRBJ1-4; 11 bases are a match to TRBD1. The CDR3 length is 18 residues. Looked up from germline, CDR1 is SGHKS and CDR2 is YYEKEE (reference sequence). J gave up 4 bases and V 4 bases, and 12 bases lay outside the gene matches. In nucleotides, the CDR3 is TGTGCCAGCAGCCATTCGCCGGGACAGGGGGATCTTAATGAAAAACTGTTTTTT. Translated: CASSHSPGQGDLNEKLFF. The whole variable domain, remainder taken from reference TRBV5-5 and TRBJ1-4, is DAGVTQSPTHLIKTRGQQVTLRCSPISGHKSVSWYQQVLGQGPQFIFQYYEKEERGRGNFPDRFSARQFPNYSSELNVNALLLGDSALYLCASSHSPGQGDLNEKLFFGSGTQLSVL.

The chain combines TRBV18 with TRBJ2-5; D is ambiguous. There are 13 residues in the CDR3. Looked up from germline, CDR1 is KGHSH and CDR2 is LQKENI. V dropped 2 bases and J dropped 5 bases, with 9 bases sitting between them. CDR3 in amino acids: CASSPNAQETQYF. For the CDR3, the DNA is TGTGCCAGCTCACCAAACGCACAGGAGACCCAGTACTTC.

In this sample, this clone turned up once. The V call is TRBV5-1, the J call TRBJ2-5, with a tentative D call TRBD1 (7 bases). The germline gives CDR1 SGHRS, CDR2 YFSETQ. There are 16 residues in the CDR3. V was pared by 6 bases and J by 1 base, with 19 bases between. This chain's CDR3 is CASTPGGTAVQETQYF. CDR3 DNA: TGCGCCAGCACCCCTGGAGGGACAGCCGTCCAAGAGACCCAGTACTTC.

V and J are TRBV6-6 and TRBJ1-4, with 7 positions matching TRBD1. V lost 6 bases and J lost 6; bases outside the gene matches: 7. The CDR3 has 14 amino acids. Germline assignment: CDR1 MNHNY and CDR2 SVGAGI (reference sequence). The CDR3 reads CASRRQGNDEKLFF. In nucleotides, the CDR3 is TGTGCCAGCAGGCGACAGGGAAACGATGAAAAACTGTTTTTT.

The rearrangement joins TRBV5-6 to TRBJ1-5; 10 positions match TRBD1. CDR1 is SGHDT and CDR2 is YYEEEE in the germline V gene. V lost 0 bases to trimming and J lost 1 base; unmatched junction nucleotides: 1. The CDR3 runs 16 residues. CDR3 sequence: CASSLVGQGSNQPQHF. CDR3 DNA: TGTGCCAGCAGCTTGGTGGGACAGGGGAGCAATCAGCCCCAGCATTTT.

The rearrangement uses TRBV30 and TRBJ1-5; weak D call: TRBD1 (5 bases). The V gene lost 1 base and the J gene lost 9 bases, with 13 bases spanning the gap. The CDR3 has 13 amino acids. Germline V lookup: CDR1 GTSNPN, CDR2 SVGIG (reference sequence). CDR3 DNA: TGTGCCTGGAGTGGGGGCTATAACCGGCCCCAGCATTTT. It is translated as CAWSGGYNRPQHF. Together with reference TRBV30 and TRBJ1-5, the CDR3 gives the full variable domain: SQTIHQWPATLVQPVGSPLSLECTVEGTSNPNLYWYRQAAGRGLQLLFYSVGIGQISSEVPQNLSASRPQDRQFILSSKKLLLSDSGFYLCAWSGGYNRPQHFGDGTRLSIL.

The chain uses TRBV5-4 and TRBJ2-1; 8 nucleotides match TRBD2. Germline V lookup: CDR1 SGHNT, CDR2 YYREEE (reference sequence). Germline trimming cut 3 bases from V and 1 base from J; bases unmatched to any gene: 3. This CDR3 is built from 15 residues. The CDR3 sequence: CASSSGLVSYNEQFF. The CDR3 DNA is TGTGCCAGCAGCTCGGGACTAGTTTCCTACAATGAGCAGTTCTTC.

CDR3 residues: CASSLQGTETQYF. The CDR3, as DNA: TGTGCCAGCAGCTTACAGGGGACGGAGACCCAGTACTTC. The rearrangement joins TRBV11-3 to TRBJ2-5, with D possibly TRBD1 on 6 matching bases. The V gene lost 2 bases and the J gene lost 5 bases, with 9 bases spanning the gap. Germline V lookup: CDR1 SGHNT, CDR2 YENEEA. This CDR3 is built from 13 residues.

This clone was detected once. The rearrangement links TRBV29-1 to TRBJ1-2; 8 nucleotides match TRBD1. The ends lost 6 bases at V and 5 bases at J; junction bases unmatched: 8. The CDR3 is made up of 13 amino acids. Germline values: CDR1 SQVTM, CDR2 ANQGSEA. The CDR3 is CSVLTGEAYGYTF. The CDR3 DNA follows: TGCAGCGTGTTGACAGGGGAGGCTTATGGCTACACCTTC.

This clone was seen only a few times. The chain has TRBV6-5 and TRBJ2-3; D is ambiguous. From germline, CDR1 is MNHEY and CDR2 SVGAGI. This CDR3 region has 14 residues. Trimming took off 6 bases at V and 0 bases at J, with 10 bases between the two ends. The DNA for the CDR3 is TGTGCCAGCAGCCCCGTAGTGAGCACAGATACGCAGTATTTT. This codes for CASSPVVSTDTQYF.

In its sample, this clone was seen once. The genes are TRBV27 and TRBJ1-5, with unresolved D. Trimming took 6 bases from V and 7 from J, leaving 16 bases between them. The germline gives CDR1 MNHEY, CDR2 SMNVEV (reference sequence). The CDR3 runs 14 residues. This CDR3 is CASRSWEVGQPQHF. The CDR3 DNA is TGTGCCAGCAGGAGTTGGGAGGTCGGACAGCCCCAGCATTTT.

V and J are TRBV5-5 and TRBJ1-4; 7 nucleotides align to TRBD1. After removal of 4 bases from V and 0 bases from J, the junction contained 12 bases not matched to a gene. Germline lookup yields CDR1 SGHKS and CDR2 YYEKEE (reference sequence). The CDR3 is 18 amino acids. The CDR3 loop is CASSPTGVRTTTNEKLFF. Written as DNA, the CDR3 is TGTGCCAGCAGCCCCACAGGGGTACGCACTACAACTAATGAAAAACTGTTTTTT.

In this sample, this clone turned up once. V gene TRBV30 combines with J gene TRBJ2-1; 10 bases are a match to TRBD2. Trimming removed 0 bases from V and 15 bases from J; junction bases left unmatched: 8. The CDR3 loop spans 13 amino acids. Germline CDR1 and CDR2: GTSNPN and SVGIG (reference sequence). The CDR3 nucleotides read TGTGCCTGGAGTGTAGCGGGAGGGGGATGGCCGTTCTTC. Amino acids: CAWSVAGGGWPFF.

CDR3 protein: CASSPGTEVSTDTQYF. The CDR3 DNA reads as TGTGCCAGCAGCCCCGGGACAGAGGTTAGCACAGATACGCAGTATTTT. The chain recombines TRBV5-4 with TRBJ2-3, with 7 bases that match TRBD1. J was trimmed by 0 bases and V by 4 bases; bases with no gene match: 8. Germline assignment: CDR1 SGHNT and CDR2 YYREEE (reference sequence). The CDR3 has 16 residues.

V gene TRBV7-3 combines with J gene TRBJ2-1, with 13 positions matching TRBD2. V lost 5 bases, J lost 9 bases, and 7 bases stayed unmatched. CDR1 and CDR2 from the germline V gene are SGHTA and FQGTGA. The CDR3 length is 15 residues. The CDR3 nucleotides read TGTGCCAGCAGCGTCACTAGCGGGGGGGCCAGTGAGCAGTTCTTC. Its protein product is CASSVTSGGASEQFF.

In this sample, this clone turned up once. This rearrangement joins TRBV27 to TRBJ1-2; no reliable D call. The CDR3 sequence is 12 residues long. CDR1 MNHEY and CDR2 SMNVEV come from the germline V gene (reference sequence). Deletions cut 0 bases from V and 5 bases from J, with 4 bases between. The CDR3 loop is CASSLSGYGYTF. The CDR3 bases are TGTGCCAGCAGTTTATCCGGGTATGGCTACACCTTC.